Below are 17 T cell receptor beta chains sequenced from a single sample in a study of beta chain features in type 1 diabetes. General observations from the study: Researchers report that Type 1 diabetes patients had moderately but significantly shorter TCRB CDR3s across all four CD4+ subsets.

What was sequenced were expressed TCRB transcripts, since all of the isolated RNA had been reverse transcribed. Generated by immunoSEQ multiplex PCR, the TCRdb table keeps only in-frame clones and is missing some. The table shows about 180,000 clones, with approximately 7.9% occurring only once. For these TCRs, the target antigens are not known. Sequencing was performed on central memory CD4+ T cells from blood. These receptors were collected from a man aged 18 to 35 with type 1 diabetes.

CDR3 in amino acids: CASSVSGDVLTF. The CDR3 DNA follows: TGTGCCAGCAGCGTATCAGGCGACGTCCTGACTTTC. V and J are TRBV9 and TRBJ2-6; D gene ambiguous. The CDR3 contains 12 residues. CDR1 is SGDLS, CDR2 YYNGEE, per germline. V gave up 1 base and J gave up 11 bases, with 7 bases separating them. Drawing the rest from reference TRBV9 and TRBJ2-6, the complete variable domain is DSGVTQTPKHLITATGQRVTLRCSPRSGDLSVYWYQQSLDQGLQFLIQYYNGEERAKGNILERFSAQQFPDLHSELNLSSLELGDSALYFCASSVSGDVLTFGAGSRLTVL.

This chain connects TRBV18 to TRBJ2-4; tentative D call: TRBD2 (6 bases). V gave up 5 bases and J gave up 5 bases, with 10 bases separating them. CDR1 KGHSH and CDR2 LQKENI come from the germline V gene. The CDR3 runs 13 residues. The CDR3 DNA reads TGTGCCAGCTCATCTAGCGCTGAAAACATTCAGTACTTC. Translation: CASSSSAENIQYF.

CDR3 in DNA: TGTGCCAGCGGTGGTTCGGGGGATACGCAGTATTTT. It encodes CASGGSGDTQYF. The chain uses TRBV14 and TRBJ2-3; tentatively, D is TRBD2 (5 bases). The CDR3 extends over 12 amino acids. Between the trimmed V and J ends, which lost 8 bases and 6 bases, there was a span of 12 bases. Germline V gene data show CDR1 as SGHDN and CDR2 as FVKESK. The whole variable domain, filled in from reference TRBV14 and TRBJ2-3, reads EAGVTQFPSHSVIEKGQTVTLRCDPISGHDNLYWYRRVMGKEIKFLLHFVKESKQDESGMPNNRFLAERTGGTYSTLKVQPAELEDSGVYFCASGGSGDTQYFGPGTRLTVL.

The chain links TRBV30 to TRBJ1-2; D is unclear. The CDR3 has 12 amino acids. The ends were cut back, 4 bases at V and 8 bases at J, with 14 bases in the middle. Looked up from germline, CDR1 is GTSNPN and CDR2 is SVGIG (reference sequence). The CDR3 nucleotides read TGTGCCTGGAACCCGGGATTCTTAGGCTACACCTTC. It translates to CAWNPGFLGYTF.

The J gene is TRBJ1-2, the V gene TRBV28; D gene uncertain. Trimming stripped 6 bases from V and 7 bases from J, with 15 bases between. The CDR3 is made up of 13 amino acids. In germline, CDR1 is MDHEN, CDR2 SYDVKM. The CDR3 DNA sequence: TGTGCCAGCAGGACCGACGGGATCCTTGGCTACACCTTC. It is translated as CASRTDGILGYTF.

This clone has more than one count but fewer than ten. The rearrangement joins TRBV5-5 to TRBJ2-2, with 7 bases matching TRBD2. CDR1 SGHKS and CDR2 YYEKEE come from the germline V gene (reference sequence). Unmatched junction bases numbered 7, after V lost 4 bases and J lost 4 bases. This CDR3 is built from 15 residues. DNA of the CDR3: TGTGCCAGCAGCACCGGACTAGGACCCACCGGGGAGCTGTTTTTT. This codes for CASSTGLGPTGELFF.

V and J are TRBV4-3 and TRBJ2-3; 12 positions match TRBD2. CDR1 and CDR2 (germline): LGHNA, YSLEER. This CDR3 comprises 17 residues. The V and J ends lost 4 bases and 2 bases, in that order; junction bases with no gene match: 7. The CDR3 DNA follows: TGCGCCAGCAGCCCAGAAAGACTAGCGGGAGACACAGATACGCAGTATTTT. Translated: CASSPERLAGDTDTQYF.

The rearrangement links TRBV5-4 to TRBJ2-1; 11 bases map to TRBD2. Unmatched junction bases numbered 1, after V lost 2 bases and J lost 0 bases. Per the germline V gene, CDR1 is SGHNT and CDR2 is YYREEE (reference sequence). The CDR3 extends over 16 amino acids. The CDR3 reads CASSFLAGGSYNEQFF. As DNA, the CDR3 is TGTGCCAGCAGCTTTCTAGCGGGAGGCTCCTACAATGAGCAGTTCTTC. Looking up the rest from reference TRBV5-4 and TRBJ2-1 gives the full variable domain: ETGVTQSPTHLIKTRGQQVTLRCSSQSGHNTVSWYQQALGQGPQFIFQYYREEENGRGNFPPRFSGLQFPNYSSELNVNALELDDSALYLCASSFLAGGSYNEQFFGPGTRLTVL.

The rearrangement links TRBV11-2 to TRBJ2-3, with D possibly matching TRBD2 (5 bases). CDR3 size: 14 residues. V lost 5 bases, J lost 0 bases, and 9 bases lay in between. Germline CDR1 and CDR2: SGHAT and FQNNGV. CDR3: CASSPGLSTDTQYF. The CDR3 DNA reads TGTGCCAGCAGCCCCGGACTTAGCACAGATACGCAGTATTTT.

This clone was counted only a few times. This rearrangement joins TRBV25-1 to TRBJ2-7; 8 bases map to TRBD1. Germline assignment: CDR1 MGHDK and CDR2 SYGVNS. V was clipped by 3 bases and J by 2 bases; unmatched bases: 3. This CDR3 contains 14 residues. The CDR3 region is CASSDRTGTYEQYF. CDR3 DNA sequence: TGTGCCAGCAGTGACCGGACAGGGACCTACGAGCAGTACTTC.

The chain employs TRBV7-2 and TRBJ2-7; D not resolved. Germline values: CDR1 SGHTA, CDR2 FQGNSA. Trimming left V 6 bases short and J 2 bases short, with 11 bases between. The CDR3 spans 13 residues. The chain's CDR3 is CASSDRQAYEQYF. CDR3 DNA: TGTGCCAGCAGTGATCGACAAGCCTACGAGCAGTACTTC.

Only a few counts were recorded for this clone. The J gene is TRBJ2-1, the V gene TRBV27; perhaps TRBD1 as D (6 bases). The germline CDR1 and CDR2 sequences are MNHEY and SMNVEV (reference sequence). The CDR3 is 15 residues long. Trimming pared 5 bases from V and 2 bases from J, leaving 13 bases between. The CDR3 bases are TGTGCCAGCAGTATTACAGGGTCCCCCTACAATGAGCAGTTCTTC. The encoded protein is CASSITGSPYNEQFF.

This clone was recorded a few times. The CDR3 spells CAWSSAVHSPLHF. CDR3 nucleotide sequence: TGTGCCTGGAGTAGTGCAGTTCATTCACCCCTCCACTTT. This chain uses TRBV30 with TRBJ1-6; D uncertain. V lost 2 bases and J lost 8, with 10 bases in between. The CDR3 has 13 residues. Germline values: CDR1 GTSNPN, CDR2 SVGIG (reference sequence).

This clone was recorded a few times. The J gene is TRBJ2-3, the V gene TRBV4-3; TRBD2 agrees at 11 bases. This CDR3 is 16 amino acids long. The germline V gene has CDR1 LGHNA and CDR2 YSLEER. Losses at the gene ends were 3 bases for V and 0 bases for J; bases not matched to a gene: 2. CDR3 bases: TGCGCCAGCAGCCACGGGACTAGCGGAAGCACAGATACGCAGTATTTT. Amino acid sequence: CASSHGTSGSTDTQYF.

This clone was recorded many times. The V and J genes are TRBV7-2 and TRBJ1-2, with a weak D call TRBD1 (5 bases). The CDR3 length is 14 residues. CDR1 and CDR2 from the germline V gene are SGHTA and FQGNSA. V was cut by 0 bases and J by 3 bases, with 8 bases left in between. The CDR3 region has the DNA TGTGCCAGCAGCTTAGCCGGCAGGGACTATGGCTACACCTTC. This codes for CASSLAGRDYGYTF.

The chain employs TRBV6-1 and TRBJ2-5; 8 bases agree with TRBD1. Germline CDR1 is MNHNS and CDR2 is SASEGT. With V trimmed by 7 bases and J by 2 bases, 3 bases remained unmatched. The CDR3 covers 13 residues. The CDR3 DNA reads TGTGCCAGCAACAGACAGGGGCAAGAGACCCAGTACTTC. It encodes CASNRQGQETQYF.

This clone was detected only a few times. This chain connects TRBV4-3 to TRBJ1-2, with no clear D. This CDR3 spans 15 amino acids. Germline CDR1 reads LGHNA; CDR2 reads YSLEER. The V end was cut by 0 bases, the J end by 2 bases, with 10 bases between. This CDR3 reads CASSQDHSRNYGYTF. DNA for the CDR3: TGCGCCAGCAGCCAAGATCACAGTCGAAACTATGGCTACACCTTC.